This T cell receptor (beta chain) was captured in a study of metastatic and nonmetastatic thyroid tumors. Study details: Where malignant and benign thyroid patients were concerned, repertoires were compared across blood and tumor or nodule tissue. General study results and limits: As reported, TCR beta diversity in blood and tumor was significantly higher in malignant thyroid tumors than in benign nodules.

TCRdb reassembled clones from the PCR reads with MiXCR. The sample contains roughly 83,000 clones, around 14% of which appear only once. This clone was found many times. The antigen is undetermined. Each patient went into thyroid surgery without having received any treatment. The sequenced sample was blood. The source is a female donor with papillary thyroid cancer or a benign thyroid nodule (not recorded which). Some clones in this sample may be carry-over from other donors' samples.

As DNA, the CDR3 is TGTGCTAGTGGTAGGGGCCTCAATGAGCAGTTCTTC. Its translation: CASGRGLNEQFF. J is TRBJ2-1 and V is TRBV12-5; D perhaps matches TRBD1 (5 bases). The germline V gene has CDR1 LGHNT and CDR2 FRNRAP. Trimming cost V 5 bases and J 6 bases, with 8 bases left between them. The CDR3 is made up of 12 amino acids.